This passage covers 21 T cell receptor beta chains from one sample sequenced in a study of T cell repertoires in cytomegalovirus infection. Their antigens remain unidentified. TCRdb reprocessed the reads via MiXCR and lists one record per CDR3 protein. The sample carries 750,000 to 950,000 distinct CDR3 sequences, about 27% recorded once. The sequenced sample was cultured CD8+ T cells from PBMCs, obtained from culture after CMV antigen stimulation. All receptors derive from a human donor in good health (CMV status not recorded). Some clones in this sample may be carry-over from other donors' samples.

In its sample, this clonotype was seen a few times. The chain employs TRBV12-3 or TRBV12-4 and TRBJ1-3; D is uncertain. The CDR3 totals 16 residues. Trimming removed 2 bases from V and 2 bases from J, with 13 bases in between. The CDR3 is CASSLTRTPPGNTIYF. CDR3 nucleotides: TGTGCCAGCAGTTTAACCCGGACGCCACCTGGAAACACCATATATTTT.

CDR3 in amino acids: CSVQFGSGELFF. The CDR3 DNA sequence: TGCAGCGTTCAATTTGGCTCGGGGGAGCTGTTTTTT. The chain recombines TRBV29-1 with TRBJ2-2; D remains ambiguous. In germline, CDR1 is SQVTM, CDR2 ANQGSEA. Trimming took off 5 bases at V and 8 bases at J, with 12 bases between the two ends. The CDR3 loop spans 12 amino acids.

This clonotype was found a few times. CDR3 nucleotides: TGTGCCAGCAGCTTGGACGACTATGGCTACACCTTC. This translates into CASSLDDYGYTF. This chain connects TRBV5-6 to TRBJ1-2; no clear D gene. Between the trimmed V and J ends, which lost 0 bases and 3 bases, there was a span of 3 bases. This CDR3 region has 12 residues. Germline V CDR1 and CDR2: SGHDT, YYEEEE.

The chain recombines TRBV25-1 with TRBJ1-6; a weak D match, TRBD1 (6 bases). The V and J ends lost 4 bases and 9 bases respectively, with 10 bases between them. This CDR3 is built from 13 residues. The germline V gene has CDR1 MGHDK and CDR2 SYGVNS. Written as DNA, the CDR3 is TGTGCCAGCAGTGGTTGGGGGGCTTCACCCCTCCACTTT. Amino acids: CASSGWGASPLHF. The variable domain in full, completed from reference TRBV25-1 and TRBJ1-6, reads EADIYQTPRYLVIGTGKKITLECSQTMGHDKMYWYQQDPGMELHLIHYSYGVNSTEKGDLSSESTVSRIRTEHFPLTLESARPSHTSQYLCASSGWGASPLHFGNGTRLTVT.

This clonotype came up a few times. The chain has TRBV2 and TRBJ2-7; TRBD1 aligns across 9 bases. The V and J ends lost 5 bases and 0 bases, in that order; junction bases with no gene match: 8. CDR3 length equals 16 residues. Germline CDR1 SNHLY, CDR2 FYNNEI. The DNA of the CDR3 is TGTGCCAGCAGTCACACCCGGGACAGGGTCTCCTACGAGCAGTACTTC. Residues: CASSHTRDRVSYEQYF. Using reference TRBV2 and TRBJ2-7 for the parts outside the CDR3, the full variable domain is EPEVTQTPSHQVTQMGQEVILRCVPISNHLYFYWYRQILGQKVEFLVSFYNNEISEKSEIFDDQFSVERPDGSNFTLKIRSTKLEDSAMYFCASSHTRDRVSYEQYFGPGTRLTVT.

The V and J genes are TRBV27 and TRBJ1-5; a possible D gene is TRBD1 (5 bases). Germline V gene lookup returns CDR1 MNHEY and CDR2 SMNVEV (reference sequence). Deletions cut 6 bases from V and 7 bases from J, with 13 bases between. The CDR3 is 13 amino acids. The DNA for the CDR3 is TGTGCCAGCAGCCCCGGGACCCGGCAGCCCCAGCATTTT. Its protein product is CASSPGTRQPQHF.

The table lists this clonotype with a few counts. This sequence joins TRBV28 and TRBJ2-3, with 8 bases identical to TRBD1. The CDR3 length is 16 residues. Germline V gives CDR1 MDHEN, CDR2 SYDVKM. With V trimmed by 2 bases and J by 4 bases, 8 bases remained unmatched. The CDR3 bases are TGTGCCAGCAGTTTAACTCCAGGGGGCATATCAGATACGCAGTATTTT. This codes for CASSLTPGGISDTQYF.

Concerning this clonotype: A junction end diverges from the germline sequence, so it may reflect a read error. The chain employs TRBV7-7 and TRBJ2-2; TRBD2 agrees at 7 bases. The CDR3 length is 17 residues. Germline CDR1 and CDR2: SSHAT and FNYEAQ (reference sequence). The CDR3 is CASTPGPSGENTGELFF. The CDR3 DNA sequence: TGTGCTAGCACCCCTGGGCCCAGCGGGGAGAACACCGGGGAGCTGTTTTTT.

This chain joins TRBV24-1 and TRBJ2-3; D not certain. Per germline, CDR1 KGHDR and CDR2 SFDVKD. The CDR3 loop spans 18 amino acids. Trimming pared 1 base from V and 3 bases from J, leaving 19 bases between. CDR3 sequence (DNA): TGTGCCACCAGTGATTTTGTCGGCCGCCGTCGTACGACAGATACGCAGTATTTT. This gives the protein CATSDFVGRRRTTDTQYF.

This clonotype was observed a few times. This chain links TRBV27 with TRBJ2-3, with D perhaps matching TRBD1 (6 bases). The CDR3 runs 17 residues. Per germline, CDR1 MNHEY and CDR2 SMNVEV (reference sequence). Trimming shortened V by 0 bases and J by 3 bases, and 16 bases separated the two germline ends. Here the CDR3 DNA reads TGTGCCAGCAGTTTATCCCCGTATCAGGGGATTACAGATACGCAGTATTTT. Amino acids: CASSLSPYQGITDTQYF.

This clonotype was counted many times. The CDR3 loop is CASRGEKLFF. DNA for the CDR3: TGTGCCAGCAGGGGAGAAAAACTGTTTTTT. The rearrangement uses TRBV7-8 and TRBJ1-4; no clear D. The CDR3 length is 10 residues. Trimming took 6 bases from V and 8 from J, leaving 4 bases between them. Germline CDR1 SGHVS, CDR2 FQNEAQ.

This clonotype was observed a handful of times. The chain uses TRBV5-1 and TRBJ1-1, with a tentative D call TRBD1 (5 bases). Trimming left V 4 bases short and J 0 bases short, with 13 bases between. The CDR3 is 15 residues long. Germline V lookup: CDR1 SGHRS, CDR2 YFSETQ. This chain's CDR3 is CASSEGTVMNTEAFF. In nucleotides, the CDR3 is TGCGCCAGCAGCGAGGGGACGGTCATGAACACTGAAGCTTTCTTT. Looking up the rest from reference TRBV5-1 and TRBJ1-1 gives the full variable domain: KAGVTQTPRYLIKTRGQQVTLSCSPISGHRSVSWYQQTPGQGLQFLFEYFSETQRNKGNFPGRFSGRQFSNSRSEMNVSTLELGDSALYLCASSEGTVMNTEAFFGQGTRLTVV.

This sequence joins TRBV19 and TRBJ2-7, with 10 positions matching TRBD1. The germline CDR1 and CDR2 sequences are LNHDA and SQIVND (reference sequence). The CDR3 spans 16 residues. Trimming took 7 bases from V and 5 from J; bases not matched to a gene: 14. The CDR3 bases are TGTGCCAGTAAAACCTCCTGGGGACAGGGGACCGACGAGCAGTACTTC. Amino acid sequence: CASKTSWGQGTDEQYF.

The chain couples TRBV2 to TRBJ2-1; D call uncertain. The V and J ends lost 4 bases and 8 bases respectively, with 9 bases between them. Germline V gene sequence: CDR1 SNHLY, CDR2 FYNNEI. The CDR3 has 12 residues. The CDR3 region is CASSGAVDEQFF. Here the CDR3 DNA reads TGTGCCAGCAGTGGGGCAGTAGATGAGCAGTTCTTC.

This clonotype has more than one count but fewer than ten. The chain is built from TRBV9 and TRBJ2-1; D may be TRBD1 or TRBD2 (5 bases each). This CDR3 spans 17 amino acids. Between the trimmed V and J ends, which lost 0 bases and 0 bases, there was a span of 13 bases. CDR1 is SGDLS and CDR2 is YYNGEE in the germline V gene. The CDR3: CASSVARDGSSYNEQFF. The CDR3 DNA is TGTGCCAGCAGCGTAGCCCGGGACGGCTCCTCCTACAATGAGCAGTTCTTC.

In this sample, this clonotype turned up a few times. The chain employs TRBV20-1 and TRBJ2-7; tentatively, D is TRBD1 (6 bases). Trimming removed 5 bases from V and 2 bases from J, with 19 bases in between. CDR1 is DFQATT and CDR2 is SNEGSKA in the germline V gene (reference sequence). This CDR3 has 15 amino acids. CDR3 protein: CSALDRGSLTYEQYV. The CDR3 DNA is TGCAGTGCTTTGGACAGAGGAAGTCTTACCTACGAGCAGTACGTC.

The table lists this clonotype with many counts. CDR3 sequence: CASSYSITYLDYGYTF. The DNA for the CDR3 is TGTGCCAGCAGTTACTCGATAACATACTTGGACTATGGCTACACCTTC. V is TRBV6-2 or TRBV6-3 and J is TRBJ1-2; D uncertain. This CDR3 region has 16 residues. V lost 0 bases and J 3 bases, leaving 14 bases between the germline ends. Germline CDR1 and CDR2: MNHEY and SVGEGT.

This clonotype turned up a few times. V is TRBV7-2 and J is TRBJ2-2; unclear D gene. This CDR3 has 15 amino acids. Trimming cost V 1 base and J 2 bases, with 8 bases left between them. Germline values: CDR1 SGHTA, CDR2 FQGNSA. This chain's CDR3 is CASSLGADNTGELFF. The CDR3 DNA reads as TGTGCCAGCAGCTTAGGGGCAGATAACACCGGGGAGCTGTTTTTT.

The table lists this clonotype with a few counts. The rearrangement joins TRBV29-1 to TRBJ2-4; the D is unclear. Trimming took off 6 bases at V and 1 base at J, with 4 bases between the two ends. CDR1 and CDR2 (germline): SQVTM, ANQGSEA. The CDR3 sequence is 11 residues long. The CDR3 sequence: CSVVAKNIQYF. The CDR3 bases are TGCAGCGTCGTGGCCAAAAACATTCAGTACTTC.

The rearrangement links TRBV27 to TRBJ1-3; maybe TRBD1 (5 bases). V lost 3 bases and J 2 bases, leaving 8 bases between the germline ends. The length of the CDR3 is 14 residues. The germline CDR1 and CDR2 sequences are MNHEY and SMNVEV (reference sequence). CDR3 sequence reads: CASSFGGAGNTIYF. The CDR3 bases are TGTGCCAGCAGTTTTGGGGGGGCTGGAAACACCATATATTTT.

This clonotype was seen only a few times. The rearrangement links TRBV5-6 to TRBJ1-1, with D perhaps TRBD1 (6 bases). The CDR3 runs to 14 residues. The V gene lost 6 bases and the J gene lost 5 bases, with 17 bases spanning the gap. CDR1 and CDR2 from the germline V gene are SGHDT and YYEEEE. The CDR3 protein is CASNPTGAETEAFF. The CDR3 DNA sequence: TGTGCCAGCAACCCAACGGGGGCTGAGACTGAAGCTTTCTTT. Using reference TRBV5-6 and TRBJ1-1 for the parts outside the CDR3, the full variable domain is DAGVTQSPTHLIKTRGQQVTLRCSPKSGHDTVSWYQQALGQGPQFIFQYYEEEERQRGNFPDRFSGHQFPNYSSELNVNALLLGDSALYLCASNPTGAETEAFFGQGTRLTVV.